The 18 T cell receptor beta chains reported below all come from one sample, sequenced in a study of identifying expanded T cells in peripheral blood (dated by TCRdb to about 2019). The receptor library was made with the immunoSEQ multiplex PCR assay. The source is immuneACCESS, and TCRdb retained only in-frame sequences with V and J called. Part of the clones is not carried over; for the studies checked, unresolved V genes explain less than half of this, and the remainder is unexplained. The sample records tens of thousands of clones, more than 75% of which are singletons. Around 20% of the sample is taken by the ten largest. Sequenced material: blood. These TCRs come from a person aged 18-70 years in good health.

This clone appeared a single time. The V gene is TRBV29-1, the J gene TRBJ1-4, with D possibly being TRBD1 (6 bases). The CDR3 covers 14 residues. CDR1 is SQVTM, CDR2 ANQGSEA, per germline. With 7 bases removed from V and 6 bases from J, the gap between germline ends came to 18 bases. The CDR3, as DNA: TGCAGCGCTCAGGGGCCCACAGGAGATGAAAAACTGTTTTTT. This gives the protein CSAQGPTGDEKLFF.

This chain links TRBV18 with TRBJ2-3, with 9 bases that match TRBD1. The CDR3 runs 14 residues. The V gene end was trimmed by 2 bases and the J gene end by 5 bases; junction bases not matched to a gene: 2. Germline CDR1 and CDR2: KGHSH and LQKENI. CDR3 loop: CASSPGTGRDTQYF. DNA for the CDR3: TGTGCCAGCTCACCAGGGACAGGGCGAGATACGCAGTATTTT. Full variable domain (rest looked up from reference TRBV18 and TRBJ2-3): NAGVMQNPRHLVRRRGQEARLRCSPMKGHSHVYWYRQLPEEGLKFMVYLQKENIIDESGMPKERFSAEFPKEGPSILRIQQVVRGDSAAYFCASSPGTGRDTQYFGPGTRLTVL.

This chain joins TRBV2 and TRBJ2-3, with no clear D. Trimming left V 6 bases short and J 1 base short, with 11 bases between. The germline gives CDR1 SNHLY, CDR2 FYNNEI. This CDR3 is 14 amino acids long. The CDR3 bases are TGTGCCAGCAGACCTCCCCTACGCACAGATACGCAGTATTTT. It translates to CASRPPLRTDTQYF.

This chain joins TRBV6-6 and TRBJ2-7, with D perhaps matching TRBD2 (5 bases). Germline V gene lookup returns CDR1 MNHNY and CDR2 SVGAGI (reference sequence). This CDR3 region has 12 residues. Trimming took 6 bases from V and 5 from J, leaving 11 bases between them. The chain's CDR3 is CASRGSIDEQYF. CDR3 sequence (DNA): TGTGCCAGCAGGGGGAGCATCGACGAGCAGTACTTC.

The chain has TRBV7-9 and TRBJ1-5, with D hard to call. V lost 2 bases to trimming and J lost 5 bases, with 4 bases between them. CDR3 length: 12 residues. The V gene's germline CDR1 is SEHNR and CDR2 FQNEAQ (reference sequence). The CDR3 reads CASSLRDQPQHF. For the CDR3, the DNA is TGTGCCAGCAGCTTAAGGGATCAGCCCCAGCATTTT. Drawing the rest from reference TRBV7-9 and TRBJ1-5, the complete variable domain is DTGVSQNPRHKITKRGQNVTFRCDPISEHNRLYWYRQTLGQGPEFLTYFQNEAQLEKSRLLSDRFSAERPKGSFSTLEIQRTEQGDSAMYLCASSLRDQPQHFGDGTRLSIL.

This chain connects TRBV19 to TRBJ2-1; no clear D. V shed 6 bases and J shed 0 bases, with 9 bases lying between them. Germline CDR1 is LNHDA and CDR2 is SQIVND (reference sequence). The CDR3 extends over 14 amino acids. This CDR3 is CASSLMISYNEQFF. The CDR3 DNA reads TGTGCCAGTAGCCTGATGATCTCCTACAATGAGCAGTTCTTC.

The chain combines TRBV2 with TRBJ1-6; D is ambiguous. This CDR3 contains 15 residues. V lost 1 base, J lost 4 bases, and 8 bases lay in between. Germline lookup yields CDR1 SNHLY and CDR2 FYNNEI. CDR3 region: CASSEVGGYNSPLHF. In nucleotides, the CDR3 is TGTGCCAGCAGTGAAGTAGGTGGTTATAATTCACCCCTCCACTTT.

The rearrangement joins TRBV7-8 to TRBJ1-1; D is unresolved. The CDR3 extends over 14 amino acids. V was clipped by 5 bases and J by 8 bases, with 18 bases between them. Germline V gene lookup returns CDR1 SGHVS and CDR2 FQNEAQ. The CDR3 DNA reads TGTGCCAGCAGCCCACAAATCCAAGCCCAGGAAGCTTTCTTT. Its translation: CASSPQIQAQEAFF. Full variable domain (rest looked up from reference TRBV7-8 and TRBJ1-1): GAGVSQSPRYKVAKRGQDVALRCDPISGHVSLFWYQQALGQGPEFLTYFQNEAQLDKSGLPSDRFFAERPEGSVSTLKIQRTQQEDSAVYLCASSPQIQAQEAFFGQGTRLTVV.

The chain recombines TRBV6-5 with TRBJ2-5; either TRBD1 or TRBD2 may fit D (6 bases each). The germline V gene has CDR1 MNHEY and CDR2 SVGAGI. CDR3 length equals 13 residues. V lost 6 bases, J lost 11 bases, and 19 bases lay in between. The CDR3 is CASSPRERGRQYF. In DNA form, the CDR3 reads TGTGCCAGCAGCCCAAGGGAACGGGGGCGTCAGTACTTC.

The chain is built from TRBV19 and TRBJ2-2; 10 bases are a match to TRBD2. Germline lookup yields CDR1 LNHDA and CDR2 SQIVND (reference sequence). V lost 7 bases to trimming and J lost 6 bases; unmatched junction nucleotides: 11. The CDR3 has 16 amino acids. The CDR3 sequence: CASTELAGSSAGELFF. CDR3 nucleotide sequence: TGTGCCAGTACTGAACTAGCGGGGTCCTCCGCCGGGGAGCTGTTTTTT. Using reference TRBV19 and TRBJ2-2 for the parts outside the CDR3, the full variable domain is DGGITQSPKYLFRKEGQNVTLSCEQNLNHDAMYWYRQDPGQGLRLIYYSQIVNDFQKGDIAEGYSVSREKKESFPLTVTSAQKNPTAFYLCASTELAGSSAGELFFGEGSRLTVL.

The chain carries TRBV5-1 and TRBJ2-4, with D uncertain. Trimming pared 0 bases from V and 1 base from J, leaving 14 bases between. CDR1 is SGHRS, CDR2 YFSETQ, per germline. This CDR3 spans 17 amino acids. The CDR3 DNA is TGCGCCAGCAGCTTGGGTTACGAGCTTCAGGCCAAAAACATTCAGTACTTC. It translates to CASSLGYELQAKNIQYF.

The genes are TRBV7-6 and TRBJ2-5, with TRBD2 as a possible D gene (5 bases). The V and J ends lost 5 bases and 5 bases respectively, with 9 bases between them. This CDR3 has 12 residues. Germline-derived CDR1 and CDR2 are SGHVS and FNYEAQ. DNA of the CDR3: TGTGCCAGCAGCACCCCGGGGGAGACCCAGTACTTC. This encodes CASSTPGETQYF.

The chain has TRBV29-1 and TRBJ1-5, with TRBD1 identical over 9 bases. Germline V CDR1 and CDR2: SQVTM, ANQGSEA. With 0 bases clipped from V and 11 bases from J, the junction kept 8 bases outside the gene matches. The CDR3 contains 14 residues. Here the CDR3 reads CSVEEGGQGGAQHF. The CDR3 region has the DNA TGCAGCGTTGAAGAGGGGGGACAGGGAGGGGCCCAGCATTTT.

V and J are TRBV28 and TRBJ1-1, with 7 bases matching TRBD1. The V segment lost 2 bases and the J segment 5 bases; nucleotides outside the gene matches: 14. The germline gives CDR1 MDHEN, CDR2 SYDVKM. This CDR3 is 17 amino acids long. CDR3 bases: TGTGCCAGCAGTTTACCATCCCAGGGGGGAGAGAGTACTGAAGCTTTCTTT. Encoded protein: CASSLPSQGGESTEAFF.

Points on this clone: This specimen includes other DNA sequences encoding the same CDR3. This chain's CDR3 is CASSLGMNTEAFF. CDR3 coding DNA: TGTGCCAGCAGTTTAGGCATGAACACTGAAGCTTTCTTT. The rearrangement links TRBV27 to TRBJ1-1, with D unclear. CDR1 is MNHEY, CDR2 SMNVEV, per germline (reference sequence). Trimming removed 2 bases at V and 0 bases at J, with 4 bases between. The CDR3 extends over 13 amino acids.

The gene calls are TRBV29-1 and TRBJ1-1; D perhaps matches TRBD1 (5 bases). V was clipped by 4 bases and J by 2 bases, with 11 bases between them. The CDR3 has 13 residues. CDR1 and CDR2 from the germline V gene are SQVTM and ANQGSEA. This CDR3 is CSVVRGGNTEAFF. The CDR3 coding sequence is TGCAGCGTTGTACGGGGGGGAAACACTGAAGCTTTCTTT.

The chain employs TRBV5-6 and TRBJ2-7; D is undetermined. CDR3 length: 13 residues. Germline V gives CDR1 SGHDT, CDR2 YYEEEE. Between the trimmed V and J ends, which lost 7 bases and 2 bases, there was a span of 13 bases. In DNA form, the CDR3 reads TGTGCCAGCGCTTTGGATAGGACCTACGAGCAGTACTTC. Translating it yields CASALDRTYEQYF.

This clone occurred once. This chain uses TRBV7-9 with TRBJ1-3; D gene unclear. The V gene's germline CDR1 is SEHNR and CDR2 FQNEAQ (reference sequence). Trimming stripped 4 bases from V and 8 bases from J, with 9 bases between. The CDR3 has 12 residues. The CDR3 region is CASSSSIDTIYF. CDR3 DNA: TGTGCCAGCAGCTCTTCGATAGACACCATATATTTT.